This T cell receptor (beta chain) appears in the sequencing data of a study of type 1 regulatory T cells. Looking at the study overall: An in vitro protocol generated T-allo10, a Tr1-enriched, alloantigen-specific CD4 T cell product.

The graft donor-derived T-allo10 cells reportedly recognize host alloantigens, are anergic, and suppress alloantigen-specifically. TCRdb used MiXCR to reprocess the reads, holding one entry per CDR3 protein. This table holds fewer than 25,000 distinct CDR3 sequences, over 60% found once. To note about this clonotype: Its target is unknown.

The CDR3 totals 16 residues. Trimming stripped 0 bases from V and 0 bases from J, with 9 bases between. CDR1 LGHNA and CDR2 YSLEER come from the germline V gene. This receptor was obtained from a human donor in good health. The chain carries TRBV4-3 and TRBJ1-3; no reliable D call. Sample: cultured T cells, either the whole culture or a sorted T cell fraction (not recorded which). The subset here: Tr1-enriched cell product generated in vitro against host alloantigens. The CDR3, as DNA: TGCGCCAGCAGCCAAGATTCCAAGAGCTCTGGAAACACCATATATTTT. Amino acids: CASSQDSKSSGNTIYF.